This passage covers 24 T cell receptor beta chains from one sample sequenced in a study of OX40 agonist ivuxolimab in advanced cancers. Libraries were built with the immunoSEQ multiplex PCR assay. Entries here come from immuneACCESS through TCRdb and include only in-frame sequences with V and J called. Some clones fail to appear in such tables; in the studies checked, an unresolved V gene covers under half of the shortfall, and the cause of the remainder is unknown. Recorded for this sample are about 79,000 clones; roughly 90% of them occurred a single time. The ten largest clones represent 0.45% to 0.65% of the sample. Sequences were derived from CD4+ or CD8+ T cells sorted from blood, sampled in a trial of the OX40 agonist ivuxolimab. The origin of the receptors is an adult with an advanced solid tumor such as melanoma, head and neck, liver or kidney cancer.

The chain employs TRBV30 and TRBJ1-6, with D possibly matching TRBD1 (6 bases). V was trimmed by 7 bases and J by 3 bases, leaving 16 bases between them. Germline V CDR1 and CDR2: GTSNPN, SVGIG (reference sequence). There are 15 residues in the CDR3. The CDR3 sequence: CAYSVPGHYNSPLHF. CDR3 coding DNA: TGTGCCTACTCTGTCCCGGGACACTATAATTCACCCCTCCACTTT.

V usage is TRBV7-6 and J usage is TRBJ2-5; TRBD2 aligns across 9 bases. In germline, CDR1 is SGHVS, CDR2 FNYEAQ. This CDR3 has 16 amino acids. Unmatched junction bases numbered 7, after V lost 1 base and J lost 4 bases. The CDR3 DNA is TGTGCCAGCAGCTTAGAGTTACGCGGGAGGGGAGAGACCCAGTACTTC. Residues: CASSLELRGRGETQYF.

CDR3 in DNA: TGTGCCAGCACAAAGGGTGGGACCTACGAGCAGTACTTC. It encodes CASTKGGTYEQYF. The V gene is TRBV5-6, the J gene TRBJ2-7, with D hard to call. The length of the CDR3 is 13 residues. Germline V gene lookup returns CDR1 SGHDT and CDR2 YYEEEE. Trimming cost V 6 bases and J 2 bases, with 12 bases left between them.

The chain links TRBV9 to TRBJ1-1; weak D call: TRBD1 (5 bases). CDR3 length: 15 amino acids. Germline assignment: CDR1 SGDLS and CDR2 YYNGEE. V was cut by 3 bases and J by 5 bases, with 17 bases left in between. This CDR3 is CASSGHPGGGTEAFF. The DNA of the CDR3 is TGTGCCAGCAGCGGCCACCCTGGGGGGGGAACTGAAGCTTTCTTT.

This clone has a handful of counts. The chain joins TRBV14 to TRBJ1-2; no clear D gene. This CDR3 has 14 residues. V lost 1 base and J 8 bases, leaving 14 bases between the germline ends. The germline CDR1 and CDR2 sequences are SGHDN and FVKESK. CDR3 coding DNA: TGTGCCAGCAGCCAAGGACAAGTCCGGAGCGGCTACACCTTC. This sequence encodes CASSQGQVRSGYTF.

This clone was seen a single time. The gene calls are TRBV5-8 and TRBJ2-7; D not resolved. Germline assignment: CDR1 SGHTS and CDR2 YDEGEE. Trimming took off 3 bases at V and 5 bases at J, with 15 bases between the two ends. This CDR3 comprises 14 residues. The CDR3 region is CASSSDEIFHEQYF. CDR3 coding DNA: TGTGCCAGCAGCTCGGATGAAATATTCCACGAGCAGTACTTC.

The chain employs TRBV7-3 and TRBJ1-1, with TRBD1 as a possible D gene (5 bases). This CDR3 contains 18 residues. Germline V gives CDR1 SGHTA, CDR2 FQGTGA. Deletions cut 6 bases from V and 2 bases from J, with 25 bases between. CDR3 sequence: CASSDVVGEDYENTEAFF. Written as DNA, the CDR3 is TGTGCCAGCAGTGATGTGGTGGGGGAAGACTATGAAAACACTGAAGCTTTCTTT.

This chain connects TRBV19 to TRBJ2-2; 8 nucleotides match TRBD2. CDR1 is LNHDA and CDR2 is SQIVND in the germline V gene (reference sequence). This CDR3 is 16 amino acids long. The V segment lost 3 bases and the J segment 4 bases; nucleotides outside the gene matches: 7. CDR3 protein: CASSILRGAGTGELFF. The CDR3 DNA reads TGTGCCAGTAGTATTCTGCGGGGGGCGGGCACCGGGGAGCTGTTTTTT.

The V call is TRBV21-1, the J call TRBJ1-1. TRBV21-1 is classified as a pseudogene. The CDR3 runs 14 residues. DNA for the CDR3: TGTGCCAGCAGCAAGAGGGGAAAGGACACTGAAGCTTTCTTT. Protein: CASSKRGKDTEAFF.

The J gene is TRBJ1-1, the V gene TRBV6-5; unclear D gene. CDR3 length: 12 amino acids. Deletions cut 0 bases from V and 3 bases from J, with 2 bases between. Germline lookup yields CDR1 MNHEY and CDR2 SVGAGI. CDR3 loop: CASSYSDTEAFF. Written as DNA, the CDR3 is TGTGCCAGCAGTTACTCGGACACTGAAGCTTTCTTT.

The CDR3 DNA is TGTGCCAGCAGCTCCGTAGGGGGGGACAGGGGCTCTTATAGCTATGGCTACACCTTC. This translates into CASSSVGGDRGSYSYGYTF. The rearrangement links TRBV11-2 to TRBJ1-2; 10 bases fit TRBD1. The germline gives CDR1 SGHAT, CDR2 FQNNGV. Germline trimming cut 4 bases from V and 4 bases from J; bases unmatched to any gene: 18. The CDR3 extends over 19 amino acids.

This clone has a single count. V is TRBV4-1 and J is TRBJ2-6, with D unresolved. Looked up from germline, CDR1 is MGHRA and CDR2 is YSYEKL. V gave up 0 bases and J gave up 4 bases, with 4 bases separating them. The CDR3 totals 14 residues. CDR3 sequence: CASSQDSGANVLTF. The CDR3 nucleotides read TGCGCCAGCAGCCAAGATTCAGGGGCCAACGTCCTGACTTTC.

J is TRBJ2-1 and V is TRBV5-1; 10 bases fit TRBD2. The CDR3 length is 15 residues. Germline CDR1 SGHRS, CDR2 YFSETQ. Losses at the gene ends were 1 base for V and 7 bases for J; bases not matched to a gene: 5. CDR3 region: CASSLRVAGGNEQFF. The CDR3 nucleotides read TGCGCCAGCAGCTTGAGGGTAGCGGGAGGAAATGAGCAGTTCTTC.

The gene calls are TRBV18 and TRBJ2-5, with 8 nucleotides matching TRBD2. Germline V gene data show CDR1 as KGHSH and CDR2 as LQKENI. The CDR3 has 15 amino acids. J was trimmed by 0 bases and V by 2 bases; bases with no gene match: 2. The CDR3 nucleotides are TGTGCCAGCTCACCAGAAGCGGGGGACCAAGAGACCCAGTACTTC. Protein sequence: CASSPEAGDQETQYF.

The chain joins TRBV5-4 to TRBJ2-1; possibly TRBD1 or TRBD2 for D (5 bases each). The CDR3 extends over 15 amino acids. The germline CDR1 and CDR2 sequences are SGHNT and YYREEE (reference sequence). V was clipped by 4 bases and J by 6 bases, with 17 bases between them. CDR3 nucleotides: TGTGCCAGCAGCCGATTTGGGGGTAGGGGCAATGAGCAGTTCTTC. Its translation is CASSRFGGRGNEQFF. The full variable domain, rest sourced from reference TRBV5-4 and TRBJ2-1, is ETGVTQSPTHLIKTRGQQVTLRCSSQSGHNTVSWYQQALGQGPQFIFQYYREEENGRGNFPPRFSGLQFPNYSSELNVNALELDDSALYLCASSRFGGRGNEQFFGPGTRLTVL.

The rearrangement joins TRBV6-6 to TRBJ1-2; unclear D gene. Germline V gene sequence: CDR1 MNHNY, CDR2 SVGAGI (reference sequence). CDR3 length: 12 residues. Trimming shortened V by 5 bases and J by 7 bases, and 11 bases separated the two germline ends. CDR3 sequence (DNA): TGTGCCAGCAGTCCCCAGACCCTTGGCTACACCTTC. Translation: CASSPQTLGYTF.

This clone was seen more than once but under ten times. This chain joins TRBV5-1 and TRBJ2-3; D possibly matches TRBD1 or TRBD2 (5 bases each). This CDR3 is 18 amino acids long. Trimming took off 0 bases at V and 5 bases at J, with 22 bases between the two ends. Germline values: CDR1 SGHRS, CDR2 YFSETQ. The CDR3 DNA follows: TGCGCCAGCAGCTTGGCCAGGCGGATGGGGGTTAATGTAGATACGCAGTATTTT. This encodes CASSLARRMGVNVDTQYF. The complete variable domain, with remaining parts taken from reference TRBV5-1 and TRBJ2-3, reads KAGVTQTPRYLIKTRGQQVTLSCSPISGHRSVSWYQQTPGQGLQFLFEYFSETQRNKGNFPGRFSGRQFSNSRSEMNVSTLELGDSALYLCASSLARRMGVNVDTQYFGPGTRLTVL.

The chain combines TRBV6-5 with TRBJ1-2; a possible D gene is TRBD1 (5 bases). Germline values: CDR1 MNHEY, CDR2 SVGAGI. The V and J ends lost 0 bases and 2 bases respectively, with 7 bases between them. The CDR3 sequence is 14 residues long. CDR3 protein: CASSYSDSNYGYTF. In nucleotides, the CDR3 is TGTGCCAGCAGTTACTCAGACAGCAACTATGGCTACACCTTC.

The rearrangement joins TRBV11-1 to TRBJ2-4; no definite D call. Trimming shortened V by 5 bases and J by 0 bases, and 8 bases separated the two germline ends. There are 14 residues in the CDR3. Germline V gives CDR1 SGHAT, CDR2 FQDESV (reference sequence). CDR3: CASSGLLAKNIQYF. For the CDR3, the DNA is TGTGCCAGCAGCGGTCTCCTAGCCAAAAACATTCAGTACTTC.

This clone turned up a few times. The rearrangement uses TRBV7-3 and TRBJ2-5; no firm D call. The CDR3 contains 13 residues. Germline CDR1 is SGHTA and CDR2 is FQGTGA. The V end lost 5 bases, the J end lost 7 bases, and 14 bases lay between the germline ends. Here the CDR3 reads CASSPYIRSTQYF. The CDR3 region has the DNA TGTGCCAGCAGCCCGTATATCCGTTCGACCCAGTACTTC. Filled out from reference TRBV7-3 and TRBJ2-5, the complete variable domain reads GAGVSQTPSNKVTEKGKYVELRCDPISGHTALYWYRQSLGQGPEFLIYFQGTGAADDSGLPNDRFFAVRPEGSVSTLKIQRTERGDSAVYLCASSPYIRSTQYFGPGTRLLVL.

The chain couples TRBV25-1 to TRBJ1-1; TRBD1 might be the D (6 bases). This CDR3 comprises 13 residues. The germline gives CDR1 MGHDK, CDR2 SYGVNS. Trimming stripped 6 bases from V and 7 bases from J, with 15 bases between. This CDR3 is CASSNGGLGEAFF. The CDR3 DNA is TGTGCCAGCAGCAACGGGGGGCTGGGTGAAGCTTTCTTT. Full variable domain (rest looked up from reference TRBV25-1 and TRBJ1-1): EADIYQTPRYLVIGTGKKITLECSQTMGHDKMYWYQQDPGMELHLIHYSYGVNSTEKGDLSSESTVSRIRTEHFPLTLESARPSHTSQYLCASSNGGLGEAFFGQGTRLTVV.

The CDR3 spells CATSRDRAGRADTQYF. The CDR3 coding sequence is TGTGCCACCAGCAGAGACCGAGCGGGAAGGGCAGATACGCAGTATTTT. This sequence joins TRBV15 and TRBJ2-3, with 7 positions matching TRBD2. V dropped 0 bases and J dropped 4; count of bases not matched to a gene: 7. This CDR3 is 16 amino acids long. Germline values: CDR1 LNHNV, CDR2 YYDKDF (reference sequence).

Only one count was recorded for this clone. The chain couples TRBV5-1 to TRBJ1-1; D is perhaps TRBD1 (5 bases). V was cut by 0 bases and J by 3 bases, with 12 bases left in between. This CDR3 has 15 amino acids. CDR1 and CDR2 (germline): SGHRS, YFSETQ. The CDR3 region is CASSLDGARDTEAFF. The CDR3 coding sequence is TGCGCCAGCAGCTTGGATGGGGCGAGGGACACTGAAGCTTTCTTT.

The CDR3 DNA follows: TGTGCCAGTAGTCAAGACCGACAGGGCAATTCACCCCTCCACTTT. Residues: CASSQDRQGNSPLHF. The gene calls are TRBV19 and TRBJ1-6; TRBD1 aligns across 7 bases. The CDR3 totals 15 residues. The germline V gene has CDR1 LNHDA and CDR2 SQIVND (reference sequence). Trimming at V came to 5 bases and at J to 7 bases, leaving 8 bases not matched to a gene.